This T cell receptor beta chain was retrieved from a study of identical twins. TCRdb redid the calling of the 5' RACE reads with MiXCR, one entry per CDR3 protein. In the table there are about 190,000 distinct CDR3 sequences, approximately 15% of which are singletons. This CDR3 is built from 15 residues. Germline values: CDR1 SGHRS, CDR2 YFSETQ. Trimming cost V 1 base and J 1 base; bases outside gene matches: 5. This clonotype was counted only a few times. These data were also filed under a second study, of T cells expressing NK-cell markers.

The gene calls are TRBV5-1 and TRBJ2-7; 7 bases fit TRBD2. This sequence originates from a young woman in good health. Input material: CD8+ T cells sorted from blood. CDR3 bases: TGCGCCAGCAGCTTGAGAGCGGGGCCTTCCTACGAGCAGTACTTC. This sequence encodes CASSLRAGPSYEQYF.